The text below deals with one T cell receptor beta chain. J gave up 1 base and V 4 bases, and 3 bases lay outside the gene matches. The CDR3 contains 15 residues. Looked up from germline, CDR1 is SGHRS and CDR2 is YFSETQ. The record originates from a study of blood T cell repertoires in COVID-19. Methods used by the authors: Amplification of reference gene primers provided the estimated nucleated cell counts. Only in-frame clones appear in the TCRdb table, and some are missing; sequencing was by immunoSEQ multiplex PCR. V and J calls and clone size are those listed in that table; D and trimming were worked out from the DNA. This sample has tens of thousands of clones; 85% occur once, and the top ten carry 4.5% to 5.5%.

Source material: peripheral blood. The TCR originated in an older man with acute or convalescent COVID-19. The chain carries TRBV5-1 and TRBJ2-1, with 9 bases identical to TRBD2. The CDR3 here is CASSTTSGSYNEQFF. CDR3 bases: TGCGCCAGCAGCACCACTAGCGGGTCCTACAATGAGCAGTTCTTC.